The 13 T cell receptor beta chains reported below all come from one sample, sequenced in a study of cytomegalovirus exposure and HLA in healthy donors. PCR was performed using 60 Vbeta and 13 Jbeta primers. The data were produced by immunoSEQ multiplex PCR, yet TCRdb's version contains in-frame clones alone and is incomplete. The table records about 100,000 clones, roughly 70% of them present only once. Input material: PBMCs. These TCRs come from a man in his forties in good health and CMV-seropositive.

V gene TRBV23-1 combines with J gene TRBJ2-5, with TRBD1 identical over 10 bases. TRBV23-1 qualifies as an ORF whose function is uncertain. Losses at the gene ends were 5 bases for V and 3 bases for J; bases not matched to a gene: 6. CDR3 length equals 15 residues. The CDR3 sequence: CASSRDRGRKETQYF. Written as DNA, the CDR3 is TGCGCCAGCAGTAGGGACAGGGGACGAAAAGAGACCCAGTACTTC.

This sequence joins TRBV6-4 and TRBJ2-3, with 7 bases matching TRBD2. J lost 2 bases, V lost 6 bases, and 2 bases had no gene match. CDR1 and CDR2 from the germline V gene are MRHNA and SNTAGT. The CDR3 consists of 13 residues. The CDR3 DNA reads as TGTGCCAGCAGGCGGGACTACACAGATACGCAGTATTTT. Amino acid sequence: CASRRDYTDTQYF.

The V gene is TRBV5-6, the J gene TRBJ2-5; weak D call: TRBD2 (6 bases). CDR3 length equals 14 residues. CDR1 and CDR2 from the germline V gene are SGHDT and YYEEEE. The V end lost 4 bases, the J end lost 1 base, and 11 bases lay between the germline ends. This chain's CDR3 is CASSRETSQETQYF. The CDR3 bases are TGTGCCAGCAGCCGGGAGACAAGCCAAGAGACCCAGTACTTC.

This chain links TRBV9 with TRBJ2-1; tentative D call: TRBD2 (5 bases). The CDR3 runs 15 residues. Trimming left V 0 bases short and J 4 bases short, with 11 bases between. CDR1 and CDR2 from the germline V gene are SGDLS and YYNGEE. The chain's CDR3 is CASSVGISEYNEQFF. DNA of the CDR3: TGTGCCAGCAGCGTAGGTATTAGCGAGTACAATGAGCAGTTCTTC.

This clone was detected a few times. The CDR3: CASSVPLGEGNTGELFF. DNA for the CDR3: TGTGCCAGTAGTGTCCCCCTTGGGGAGGGGAACACCGGGGAGCTGTTTTTT. The rearrangement links TRBV19 to TRBJ2-2, with TRBD2 matching 7 bases. The germline gives CDR1 LNHDA, CDR2 SQIVND (reference sequence). The CDR3 extends over 17 amino acids. V was clipped by 5 bases and J by 1 base; unmatched bases: 10.

V gene TRBV19 combines with J gene TRBJ1-5; D not certain. CDR3 size: 13 residues. V dropped 4 bases and J dropped 4 bases, with 8 bases sitting between them. CDR1 is LNHDA, CDR2 SQIVND, per germline (reference sequence). The CDR3 bases are TGTGCCAGTAGTACCTCAGTGAATCAGCCCCAGCATTTT. Translation: CASSTSVNQPQHF.

The genes are TRBV2 and TRBJ2-1, with 12 bases identical to TRBD2. In germline, CDR1 is SNHLY, CDR2 FYNNEI. V dropped 0 bases and J dropped 12; count of bases not matched to a gene: 6. This CDR3 contains 15 residues. CDR3 nucleotides: TGTGCCAGCAGTGAAGCGGGACTAGCGGGTCGACGGCAGTTCTTC. Residues: CASSEAGLAGRRQFF. The full variable domain, completed using reference TRBV2 and TRBJ2-1, is EPEVTQTPSHQVTQMGQEVILRCVPISNHLYFYWYRQILGQKVEFLVSFYNNEISEKSEIFDDQFSVERPDGSNFTLKIRSTKLEDSAMYFCASSEAGLAGRRQFFGPGTRLTVL.

Only one count was recorded for this clone. This chain links TRBV14 with TRBJ2-5; no firm D call. The V end was cut by 2 bases, the J end by 3 bases, with 10 bases between. This CDR3 has 14 amino acids. Germline assignment: CDR1 SGHDN and CDR2 FVKESK. The CDR3 coding sequence is TGTGCCAGCAGCCAAAGTATACCGGAAGAGACCCAGTACTTC. Amino acids: CASSQSIPEETQYF.

In this sample, this clone turned up a few times. The CDR3 bases are TGTGCCAGCAGCCCGAGACAGGGTACCGATGAGCAGTTCTTC. Its protein is CASSPRQGTDEQFF. The V gene is TRBV5-6, the J gene TRBJ2-1, with 7 bases aligning to TRBD1. The CDR3 is 14 residues long. The junction had 9 bases not matched to a gene; V was cut back by 4 bases and J by 8 bases. The germline V gene encodes CDR1 SGHDT and CDR2 YYEEEE.

In its sample, this clone was seen a few times. Other DNA sequences in this sample translate to the same CDR3. This sequence joins TRBV5-1 and TRBJ2-3; 7 nucleotides align to TRBD1. Per germline, CDR1 SGHRS and CDR2 YFSETQ. The CDR3 extends over 13 amino acids. V lost 1 base and J lost 4; bases outside the gene matches: 0. In DNA, the CDR3 is TGCGCCAGCAGCTTGACAGGGGCAGATACGCAGTATTTT. Its translation is CASSLTGADTQYF. Based on the CDR3 plus reference TRBV5-1 and TRBJ2-3, the full variable domain is KAGVTQTPRYLIKTRGQQVTLSCSPISGHRSVSWYQQTPGQGLQFLFEYFSETQRNKGNFPGRFSGRQFSNSRSEMNVSTLELGDSALYLCASSLTGADTQYFGPGTRLTVL.

The CDR3 loop reads CASSLGVRRGHDEQFF. The CDR3 nucleotides read TGTGCCAGCAGTTTAGGAGTTCGCAGGGGGCACGATGAGCAGTTCTTC. The rearrangement uses TRBV27 and TRBJ2-1; 8 bases are a match to TRBD1. Germline lookup yields CDR1 MNHEY and CDR2 SMNVEV (reference sequence). The CDR3 is 16 amino acids. The junction had 11 bases not matched to a gene; V was cut back by 2 bases and J by 8 bases.

This chain's CDR3 is CASSRQFSDTQYF. CDR3 DNA sequence: TGTGCCAGCAGCCGACAGTTCTCAGATACGCAGTATTTT. V and J are TRBV7-2 and TRBJ2-3; TRBD1 is a possible D gene (5 bases). CDR1 and CDR2 from the germline V gene are SGHTA and FQGNSA. The V end was cut by 5 bases, the J end by 4 bases, with 10 bases between. The CDR3 totals 13 residues.

The chain has TRBV10-2 and TRBJ1-1, with D uncertain. The germline CDR1 and CDR2 sequences are WSHSY and SAAADI. V gave up 2 bases and J gave up 4 bases, with 8 bases separating them. There are 13 residues in the CDR3. DNA of the CDR3: TGCGCCAGCAGTGAGGGCAGTCTCACTGAAGCTTTCTTT. It encodes CASSEGSLTEAFF.